The next 4 T cell receptor beta chains were all read from a single sample in a study of shared clonotypes between healthy human individuals. The method was immunoSEQ multiplex PCR; TCRdb's version includes in-frame clones alone and lacks a portion of them. The sample yields some 2,500,000 clones, 80% to 95% seen once. Sequenced: naive CD4+ T cells from PBMCs. Subset reported: CD45RA+ positively selected. These receptors originate from a man younger than 30 in good health. Some clones in this sample may be carry-over from other donors' samples.

This clone was picked up one time. The chain uses TRBV7-9 and TRBJ2-5, with D possibly being TRBD2 (5 bases). V was trimmed by 1 base and J by 1 base, leaving 13 bases between them. The CDR3 consists of 16 residues. The germline V gene encodes CDR1 SEHNR and CDR2 FQNEAQ (reference sequence). The CDR3, as DNA: TGTGCCAGCAGCTTAGAGTTTAGCGCCGTCCAAGAGACCCAGTACTTC. This encodes CASSLEFSAVQETQYF.

The chain links TRBV5-8 to TRBJ2-7; the match to TRBD2 covers 12 bases. Germline V gene lookup returns CDR1 SGHTS and CDR2 YDEGEE. This CDR3 has 17 residues. Germline trimming cut 5 bases from V and 1 base from J; bases unmatched to any gene: 10. The CDR3 loop is CASSKGLAGLVSYEQYF. The CDR3 nucleotides are TGTGCCAGCAGTAAAGGACTAGCGGGGCTCGTATCCTACGAGCAGTACTTC.

The J gene is TRBJ2-4, the V gene TRBV4-1; 7 positions agree with TRBD2. The trim removed 0 bases at V and 6 bases at J, leaving 8 bases unmatched. CDR1 is MGHRA, CDR2 YSYEKL, per germline. The CDR3 runs to 16 residues. The CDR3 spells CASSQDLGGSSNIQYF. The CDR3 DNA sequence: TGCGCCAGCAGCCAAGATCTGGGCGGGAGTTCAAACATTCAGTACTTC.

This rearrangement joins TRBV5-4 to TRBJ2-3, with a tentative D call TRBD2 (5 bases). The CDR3 extends over 18 amino acids. Trimming stripped 0 bases from V and 2 bases from J, with 19 bases between. Germline CDR1 is SGHNT and CDR2 is YYREEE (reference sequence). This CDR3 reads CASSLAGARVPSTDTQYF. For the CDR3, the DNA is TGTGCCAGCAGCTTGGCCGGTGCGAGGGTCCCCTCCACAGATACGCAGTATTTT.